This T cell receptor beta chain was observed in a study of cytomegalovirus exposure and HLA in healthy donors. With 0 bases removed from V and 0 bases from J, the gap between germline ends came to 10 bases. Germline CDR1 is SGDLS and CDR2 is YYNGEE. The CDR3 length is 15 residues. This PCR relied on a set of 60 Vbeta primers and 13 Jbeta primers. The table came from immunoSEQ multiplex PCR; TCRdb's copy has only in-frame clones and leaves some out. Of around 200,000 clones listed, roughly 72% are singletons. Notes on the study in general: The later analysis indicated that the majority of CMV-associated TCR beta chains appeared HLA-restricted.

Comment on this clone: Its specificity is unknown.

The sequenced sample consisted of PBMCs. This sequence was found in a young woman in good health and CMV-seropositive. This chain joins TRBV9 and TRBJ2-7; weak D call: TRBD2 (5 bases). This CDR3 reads CASSVGAASSYEQYF. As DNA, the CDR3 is TGTGCCAGCAGCGTAGGAGCGGCGAGCTCCTACGAGCAGTACTTC. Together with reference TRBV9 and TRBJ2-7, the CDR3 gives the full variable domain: DSGVTQTPKHLITATGQRVTLRCSPRSGDLSVYWYQQSLDQGLQFLIQYYNGEERAKGNILERFSAQQFPDLHSELNLSSLELGDSALYFCASSVGAASSYEQYFGPGTRLTVT.